A selection of T cell receptor beta chains follows, all from one sample in a study of OX40 agonist ivuxolimab in advanced cancers. Profiled with immunoSEQ multiplex PCR; TCRdb holds only in-frame clones, not every one. The repertoire holds under 85,000 clones, with roughly nine tenths as singletons. This sample comprised CD4+ or CD8+ T cells sorted from blood, obtained in a trial of the OX40 agonist ivuxolimab. All receptors derive from an adult with an advanced solid tumor such as melanoma, head and neck, liver or kidney cancer. Each CDR3 is given without its conserved first and last residue. A D gene is named only where the DNA matches it firmly.

D: TRBD1
J: TRBJ1-5
V: TRBV30
length: 12
CDR3: AWSLWQGDQPQH

D: .
J: TRBJ1-5
V: TRBV7-2
length: 12
CDR3: ASSLRGGAQPQH

D: .
J: TRBJ1-1
V: TRBV5-4
length: 11
CDR3: ASSLEQFTEAF

D: .
J: TRBJ2-1
V: TRBV11-1
length: 10
CDR3: ASREAYNEQF

D: TRBD1
J: TRBJ1-1
V: TRBV15
length: 13
CDR3: ATSRRTGGNTEAF

D: .
J: TRBJ2-5
V: TRBV11-2
length: 12
CDR3: ASSSGAARETQY

D: .
J: TRBJ2-7
V: TRBV5-4
length: 14
CDR3: ASSAVATPTSYEQY

D: .
J: TRBJ2-7
V: TRBV30
length: 12
CDR3: AWSVASNPYEQY

D: .
J: TRBJ2-5
V: TRBV18
length: 12
CDR3: ASSPPPAQETQY

D: .
J: TRBJ2-1
V: TRBV4-2
length: 12
CDR3: ASSQDLLAMRQF

D: .
J: TRBJ2-1
V: TRBV5-1
length: 13
CDR3: ASSGAGTSYNEQF

D: .
J: TRBJ2-2
V: TRBV27
length: 13
CDR3: ASTQNGRSTGELF

D: TRBD2
J: TRBJ2-5
V: TRBV5-1
length: 15
CDR3: ASSLSSGLGQIETQY

D: TRBD1
J: TRBJ1-2
V: TRBV27
length: 11
CDR3: ASRRQGNYGYT

D: .
J: TRBJ2-2
V: TRBV7-9
length: 13
CDR3: ASSSYTQGSGELF

D: TRBD1
J: TRBJ2-5
V: TRBV5-1
length: 13
CDR3: ASRRGQGGSETQY

D: TRBD1
J: TRBJ2-1
V: TRBV7-8
length: 13
CDR3: ASSPRDSPYNEQF